Presented here are 22 T cell receptor beta chains from one specimen sequenced in a study of neurological immune-mediated disorders. Via MiXCR, TCRdb re-called the 5' RACE reads, giving one row per CDR3 protein. The repertoire consists of approximately 38,000 distinct CDR3 sequences, with around 10% occurring once and the leading ten covering approximately 4.1%. Source material: CD4+ T cells from blood. These receptors were obtained from a woman between 25 and 40 years old with HTLV-1-associated myelopathy (HAM/TSP).

This clonotype has a count of ten or more. V gene TRBV12-3 or TRBV12-4 combines with J gene TRBJ1-2; D may be TRBD1 (6 bases). This CDR3 has 13 residues. Trimming shortened V by 3 bases and J by 6 bases, and 11 bases separated the two germline ends. The CDR3 sequence: CASSFQGRDGYTF. CDR3 coding DNA: TGTGCCAGCAGTTTTCAGGGGAGGGATGGCTACACCTTC.

The chain combines TRBV6-1 with TRBJ1-5, with no clear D. V lost 4 bases and J lost 7, with 20 bases in between. Germline V CDR1 and CDR2: MNHNS, SASEGT. This CDR3 is built from 16 residues. CDR3 region: CASSGMGGSGSQPQHF. The CDR3 nucleotides are TGTGCCAGCAGTGGTATGGGAGGGTCGGGCTCCCAGCCCCAGCATTTT.

This clonotype has a count of ten or more. The chain recombines TRBV6-2 or TRBV6-3 with TRBJ2-1, with D possibly TRBD1 on 5 matching bases. The CDR3 loop spans 15 amino acids. V dropped 7 bases and J dropped 0 bases, with 13 bases sitting between them. Per the germline V gene, CDR1 is MNHEY and CDR2 is SVGEGT. CDR3 protein: CASTNQGSSYNEQFF. The CDR3 bases are TGTGCCAGCACCAATCAGGGAAGCTCCTACAATGAGCAGTTCTTC.

This clonotype was found many times. The V call is TRBV5-1, the J call TRBJ2-5; 8 bases agree with TRBD1. The ends lost 1 base at V and 2 bases at J; junction bases unmatched: 4. The CDR3 is 15 amino acids. Germline lookup yields CDR1 SGHRS and CDR2 YFSETQ. DNA of the CDR3: TGCGCCAGCAGCTTGCAGGGGGCAGATCAAGAGACCCAGTACTTC. Amino acid sequence: CASSLQGADQETQYF.

The J gene is TRBJ1-4, the V gene TRBV30; 7 bases map to TRBD1. The CDR3 contains 14 residues. The germline CDR1 and CDR2 sequences are GTSNPN and SVGIG (reference sequence). V shed 1 base and J 7 bases; nucleotides not matched to a gene: 6. The CDR3 bases are TGTGCCTGGAGTGGACAGGGTCGCGGTGAAAAACTGTTTTTT. Translating gives CAWSGQGRGEKLFF.

This clonotype was seen at least ten times. V and J are TRBV7-2 and TRBJ1-3, with D hard to call. Germline CDR1 reads SGHTA; CDR2 reads FQGNSA. The CDR3 totals 14 residues. Trimming took 2 bases from V and 2 from J, leaving 7 bases between them. CDR3 protein: CASSLFLPGNTIYF. In DNA form, the CDR3 reads TGTGCCAGCAGCTTATTCCTGCCTGGAAACACCATATATTTT.

The rearrangement uses TRBV1 and TRBJ1-1; the table calls TRBD1, which could not be checked here. TRBV1 is a recognized pseudogene. The CDR3 length is 13 residues. CDR3 region: CTSSRTGNTEAFF. DNA of the CDR3: TGCACCAGCAGCCGGACAGGGAACACTGAAGCTTTCTTT.

The chain carries TRBV19 and TRBJ1-5; D call uncertain. CDR1 and CDR2 (germline): LNHDA, SQIVND (reference sequence). The CDR3 spans 15 residues. Deletions cut 3 bases from V and 2 bases from J, with 11 bases between. CDR3 sequence reads: CASSIRLEGNQPQHF. The CDR3 DNA reads as TGTGCCAGTAGTATCCGTCTTGAGGGCAATCAGCCCCAGCATTTT.

This clonotype was detected many times. This CDR3 reads CASSTGTAFKKQYF. DNA of the CDR3: TGTGCCAGCAGTACCGGGACGGCCTTCAAGAAGCAGTACTTC. V is TRBV12-3 or TRBV12-4 and J is TRBJ2-7; TRBD1 or TRBD2 may be the D gene (5 bases each). Trimming pared 5 bases from V and 8 bases from J, leaving 19 bases between. This CDR3 spans 14 amino acids.

This clonotype was seen repeatedly, ten times or more. This rearrangement joins TRBV10-3 to TRBJ1-6, with D unclear. There are 12 residues in the CDR3. V dropped 3 bases and J dropped 9 bases, with 6 bases sitting between them. Germline V gene sequence: CDR1 ENHRY, CDR2 SYGVKD. CDR3 DNA: TGTGCCATCAGTGATCTTCGTTCACCCCTCCACTTT. This sequence encodes CAISDLRSPLHF.

This clonotype appeared many times. The V and J genes are TRBV7-6 and TRBJ2-7; 10 bases match TRBD1. J was trimmed by 3 bases and V by 4 bases; bases with no gene match: 9. The length of the CDR3 is 16 residues. Germline CDR1 reads SGHVS; CDR2 reads FNYEAQ. This chain's CDR3 is CASSSGRTGGIYEQYF. The DNA of the CDR3 is TGTGCCAGCAGCTCAGGGAGGACAGGGGGTATCTACGAGCAGTACTTC.

This clonotype was seen many times. The chain combines TRBV20-1 with TRBJ2-3; TRBD2 agrees at 9 bases. Looked up from germline, CDR1 is DFQATT and CDR2 is SNEGSKA (reference sequence). The CDR3 loop spans 17 amino acids. V was pared by 0 bases and J by 4 bases, with 11 bases of the junction left unmatched. CDR3 sequence (DNA): TGCAGTGCTAGAGAACTCCGCGGGGGGGCATATGCAGATACGCAGTATTTT. This translates into CSARELRGGAYADTQYF.

This clonotype was detected ten times or more. The chain combines TRBV29-1 with TRBJ1-1; D unresolved. The V gene's germline CDR1 is SQVTM and CDR2 ANQGSEA. The CDR3 covers 11 residues. The ends were cut back, 6 bases at V and 1 base at J, with 6 bases in the middle. CDR3 coding DNA: TGCAGCGTCGGGGAGAACACTGAAGCTTTCTTT. This gives the protein CSVGENTEAFF.

This clonotype has at least ten counts. The rearrangement joins TRBV21-1 to TRBJ2-5; the DNA was not used to check the table's D call, TRBD1. TRBV21-1 has pseudogene status. This CDR3 has 18 residues. The CDR3 region is CASSKGGRDRGSEETQYF. DNA for the CDR3: TGTGCCAGCAGCAAAGGAGGGCGGGACAGGGGGAGTGAAGAGACCCAGTACTTC.

This clonotype was found many times. This chain uses TRBV6-2 or TRBV6-3 with TRBJ1-2, with 9 bases fitting TRBD1. The V and J ends lost 5 bases and 5 bases, in that order; junction bases with no gene match: 9. The CDR3 contains 15 residues. Germline CDR1 reads MNHEY; CDR2 reads SVGEGT. Here the CDR3 reads CASSDRGRFQYGYTF. The CDR3 nucleotides are TGTGCCAGCAGTGACAGGGGGAGGTTTCAGTATGGCTACACCTTC.

This clonotype was observed many times. The V and J genes are TRBV29-1 and TRBJ1-4; D unclear. CDR3 size: 13 residues. Trimming left V 4 bases short and J 4 bases short, with 10 bases between. Germline values: CDR1 SQVTM, CDR2 ANQGSEA. CDR3 in amino acids: CSVGLSINEKLFF. As DNA, the CDR3 is TGCAGCGTTGGACTTTCAATTAATGAAAAACTGTTTTTT.

This clonotype was recorded at least ten times. The gene calls are TRBV29-1 and TRBJ2-7, with 7 bases identical to TRBD1. Germline V CDR1 and CDR2: SQVTM, ANQGSEA. V shed 7 bases, J shed 2 bases, and the junction held 5 bases outside the gene matches. This CDR3 is built from 12 residues. CDR3 DNA sequence: TGCAGCGCCCGGGACAGAACCTACGAGCAGTACTTC. Amino acid sequence: CSARDRTYEQYF.

Only a few counts were recorded for this clonotype. V is TRBV19 and J is TRBJ1-1; 11 bases are a match to TRBD1. V was pared by 6 bases and J by 9 bases, with 15 bases of the junction left unmatched. The CDR3 contains 16 residues. Germline-derived CDR1 and CDR2 are LNHDA and SQIVND (reference sequence). CDR3 in amino acids: CASSSSSGQGVFQAFF. CDR3 coding DNA: TGTGCCAGTAGCTCCTCTTCGGGACAGGGGGTGTTCCAAGCTTTCTTT.

The rearrangement uses TRBV19 and TRBJ1-3; possibly TRBD1 for D (6 bases). The CDR3 is 14 amino acids. Germline V CDR1 and CDR2: LNHDA, SQIVND (reference sequence). Trimming took 7 bases from V and 1 from J, leaving 11 bases between them. The CDR3 nucleotides are TGTGCCAGTACCATAGGGGGATCTGGAAACACCATATATTTT. Its protein product is CASTIGGSGNTIYF.

There are a few counts of this clonotype. This chain links TRBV4-1 with TRBJ1-6; D remains unclear. Germline values: CDR1 MGHRA, CDR2 YSYEKL. The ends were cut back, 4 bases at V and 0 bases at J, with 16 bases in the middle. CDR3 size: 18 residues. In DNA, the CDR3 is TGCGCCAGCAGCCGAGAACCCAAGGCGAGCTCCTATAATTCACCCCTCCACTTT. The encoded protein is CASSREPKASSYNSPLHF.

This clonotype was observed at least ten times. The V call is TRBV7-9, the J call TRBJ2-3; D unclear. Germline CDR1 and CDR2: SEHNR and FQNEAQ (reference sequence). CDR3 length equals 12 residues. Trimming removed 2 bases from V and 2 bases from J, with 2 bases in between. CDR3 residues: CASSLITDTQYF. Here the CDR3 DNA reads TGTGCCAGCAGCTTAATCACAGATACGCAGTATTTT.

The chain links TRBV10-1 to TRBJ1-2; the D gene is possibly TRBD1 (5 bases). Germline V CDR1 and CDR2: WNHNN, SYGVQD (reference sequence). The length of the CDR3 is 17 residues. The CDR3 coding sequence is TGCGCTAGTGAGAGAATGTGGGCGTGGGGCCATAACTATGGCTACACCTTC. Its translation is CASERMWAWGHNYGYTF.